These T cell receptor beta chains were read from a single sample in a study of CD8 T cells in Susac syndrome. TCRdb independently ran MiXCR on the immunoSEQ multiplex PCR reads; one entry per CDR3 protein. The sample has 200,000 to 250,000 distinct CDR3 sequences, about 94% seen once. The specimen was CD4+ T cells from PBMCs. The receptors come from a human donor with Susac syndrome. The conserved cysteine and the conserved F or W are not part of the CDR3 here.

ASSTDNTGELF | TRBV19
ASSVDPHGGGTDTQY | TRBV9
AWSQTVGEQY | TRBV30
ASSLGREKNYGYT | TRBV7-9
SVRKSTNEKLF | TRBV29-1
ASSKAAGGTEAF | TRBV21-1
ASSLGAGPQETQY | TRBV11-2
ASSDRDGGTDTQY | TRBV6-5
ASSLGGTKNIQY | TRBV7-8
ATSRDLGENTEAF | TRBV15
ASSEYPTALH | TRBV6-1
AISEEGAANTGELF | TRBV10-3
ASSLVTGQGGSEQY | TRBV5-1
ASSSLGTGGFQPQH | TRBV19
ASSLAKGDTQY | TRBV7-6
ASSVDGTSGEETQY | TRBV9
SVEDLRGAGGNTIY | TRBV29-1
ATSRERGGYSPLH | TRBV15
SASGLAGGDTQY | TRBV20-1
ASSYIVSRNQPQH | TRBV6-2/TRBV6-3
SVGGVGLNQPQH | TRBV29-1
ASSLIASGGFSSYEQY | TRBV7-8
ASSFRQPYNSPLH | TRBV27
SANIRPPLH | TRBV20-1
SAKPGLAGGLTYNEQF | TRBV20-1
ASSQEMGGRTEAF | TRBV4-3
ASTQTGGTDTQY | TRBV19
ASSYSLSVGALNTEAF | TRBV6-2/TRBV6-3
ASSRAEEASGYT | TRBV7-9
SVGAQQAEKY | TRBV29-1
ASSLTATGPNTEAF | TRBV7-9
ASHSRITDTQY | TRBV27
SASAETWGTGELF | TRBV20-1
AISERDSDQPQH | TRBV10-3
ASSLDPALAPQH | TRBV7-9
ASSGSLNTEAF | TRBV19
ASSPSPRPGNIQY | TRBV12-3/TRBV12-4
ASRGSSQKSYEQY | TRBV11-3
ASRQRENVGELF | TRBV3-1
ASSEVGELF | TRBV6-1
AWSGSGPSQPQH | TRBV30
ASSRPTGTGNTIY | TRBV28
VIGRLQETQY | TRBV6-2/TRBV6-3
SARVAGENIQY | TRBV20-1
AWSVGQDYGYT | TRBV30
ASRLDSVNTEAF | TRBV5-1
AWSPTQYGYT | TRBV30
SASPEGEQY | TRBV20-1
ASSDPQTTNEKLF | TRBV9
GSKFYEQY | TRBV10-3
SVPRGAGGYT | TRBV29-1
ASSPTGKSGYT | TRBV3-1
ASRGVATGELF | TRBV6-5
ASSQRSGLSTDTQY | TRBV5-4
AWSVGGDSPLH | TRBV30
ASSYDRDYGYT | TRBV6-2/TRBV6-3
SAGTGETQY | TRBV20-1